The 2 T cell receptor beta chains below were found in one sample sequenced in a study of T cell clones after liver transplantation. Data came from immunoSEQ multiplex PCR; TCRdb stores just in-frame clones and leaves some out. The data contain 45,000 to 60,000 clones, approximately 84% of them singletons. The sequenced sample was CD4+ T cells from blood, obtained before liver transplant. The source is a human donor who received a liver transplant.

The CDR3 DNA follows: TGTGCCAGCAGCCCACGGACAGGGGCCGCCGGGGAGCTGTTTTTT. It specifies CASSPRTGAAGELFF. The chain uses TRBV16 and TRBJ2-2; 9 bases fit TRBD1. V gave up 4 bases and J gave up 6 bases; unmatched junction bases: 6. Germline loops: CDR1 KGHSY, CDR2 FQNENV. This CDR3 is built from 15 residues. The full variable domain, completed using reference TRBV16 and TRBJ2-2, is GEEVAQTPKHLVRGEGQKAKLYCAPIKGHSYVFWYQQVLKNEFKFLISFQNENVFDETGMPKERFSAKCLPNSPCSLEIQATKLEDSAVYFCASSPRTGAAGELFFGEGSRLTVL.

The chain is built from TRBV6-1 and TRBJ2-7; 10 bases agree with TRBD1. V was pared by 6 bases and J by 3 bases, with 2 bases of the junction left unmatched. CDR3 length: 13 residues. Germline loops: CDR1 MNHNS, CDR2 SASEGT. CDR3 nucleotide sequence: TGTGCCAGCAGGACAGGGGGCCTCTACGAGCAGTACTTC. Amino acids: CASRTGGLYEQYF.